Listed below are T cell receptor beta chains from one sample, sequenced in a study of cytomegalovirus exposure and HLA in healthy donors. Using immunoSEQ multiplex PCR, the repertoire was profiled, and TCRdb retains in-frame clones only, with some absent. This sample has about 240,000 clones, with 87% found just once. Sequencing was done on a sample of PBMCs. These receptors were obtained from a man between 18 and 35 years old in good health and CMV-seronegative. The CDR3 runs from the conserved cysteine through the conserved F or W. The D gene is left open where the match is weak. The size entry is marked missing in some rows and otherwise reads once, few, many or a size class.

v_gene	d_gene	j_gene	abundance	CDR3aa	CDR3nt
TRBV5-6	.	TRBJ1-1	.	CASSLVFPSVNTEAFF	TGTGCCAGCAGCTTGGTATTTCCCAGTGTGAACACTGAAGCTTTCTTT
TRBV10-3	TRBD1	TRBJ2-7	.	CAISSLGTGDYEQYF	TGTGCCATCAGTTCCCTTGGGACAGGGGACTACGAGCAGTACTTC
TRBV6-1	.	TRBJ2-2	.	CASSEIWELFF	TGTGCCAGCAGTGAAATCTGGGAGCTGTTTTTT
TRBV25-1	.	TRBJ2-7	once	CASSELNAPRYSYEQYF	TGTGCCAGCAGTGAACTCAATGCCCCTCGTTACAGCTACGAGCAGTACTTC
TRBV7-9	TRBD2	TRBJ2-5	once	CASSLRGQETQYF	TGTGCCAGCAGCTTGCGGGGGCAAGAGACCCAGTACTTC
TRBV29-1	.	TRBJ2-7	.	CSVEQKGSPYEQYF	TGCAGCGTTGAGCAAAAGGGGTCCCCCTACGAGCAGTACTTC
TRBV4-3	.	TRBJ2-7	.	CASSHSISYEQYF	TGCGCCAGCAGCCATTCTATTTCCTACGAGCAGTACTTC
TRBV18	.	TRBJ2-1	.	CVSSPARNEQFF	TGTGTCAGCTCACCAGCGAGGAATGAGCAGTTCTTC
TRBV5-1	TRBD1	TRBJ1-6	.	CASSFGQGNSPLHF	TGCGCCAGCAGCTTTGGACAGGGTAATTCACCCCTCCACTTT
TRBV15	.	TRBJ1-1	few	CATSRDPAGTAFF	TGTGCCACCAGCAGAGACCCCGCGGGAACAGCTTTCTTT
TRBV29-1	TRBD1	TRBJ1-1	.	CSGGQGLRTEAFF	TGCAGCGGGGGACAGGGGCTGCGCACTGAAGCTTTCTTT
TRBV7-9	TRBD1	TRBJ1-6	.	CASSLAGTGVSPLHF	TGTGCCAGCAGCTTAGCGGGGACAGGGGTCTCACCCCTCCACTTT
TRBV14	.	TRBJ2-7	.	CASSQRQTYEQYF	TGTGCCAGCAGCCAACGACAAACCTACGAGCAGTACTTC
TRBV6-6	.	TRBJ2-7	.	CASRRDGGDEQYF	TGTGCCAGCAGGCGGGACGGCGGCGACGAGCAGTACTTC
TRBV2	TRBD1	TRBJ1-3	.	CASSEQGAVSGNTIYF	TGTGCCAGCAGTGAACAGGGGGCGGTTTCCGGAAACACCATATATTTT
TRBV2	.	TRBJ2-3	.	CASTQLESGDTQYF	TGTGCCAGCACCCAACTAGAGTCTGGGGATACGCAGTATTTT
TRBV28	.	TRBJ2-5	once	CASSLLNVLATQYF	TGTGCCAGCAGTTTGTTGAACGTCCTGGCGACCCAGTACTTC
TRBV5-3	.	TRBJ1-5	.	CARSPRGRGTNQPQHF	TGTGCCAGAAGCCCGAGGGGAAGGGGGACAAATCAGCCCCAGCATTTT
TRBV4-3	.	TRBJ1-1	.	CASSQVINTEAFF	TGCGCCAGCAGCCAAGTTATAAACACTGAAGCTTTCTTT
TRBV29-1	.	TRBJ2-3	.	CSAPRGDTQYF	TGCAGCGCGCCTCGAGGAGATACGCAGTATTTT
TRBV27	.	TRBJ1-5	.	CASSDSDRVDQPQHF	TGTGCCAGCAGTGATTCGGACAGAGTGGATCAGCCCCAGCATTTT
TRBV5-1	TRBD1	TRBJ1-5	.	CASSLEGASDQPQHF	TGCGCCAGCAGCTTGGAGGGGGCGAGCGATCAGCCCCAGCATTTT
TRBV6-5	TRBD1	TRBJ1-6	.	CASSYSTGGSPLHF	TGTGCCAGCAGTTACTCAACAGGGGGATCACCCCTCCACTTT
TRBV19	.	TRBJ1-1	.	CATQGMNTEAFF	TGTGCCACTCAGGGGATGAACACTGAAGCTTTCTTT
TRBV5-1	TRBD1	TRBJ2-5	once	CASSLMTGGAEETQYF	TGCGCCAGCAGCTTGATGACAGGGGGCGCCGAAGAGACCCAGTACTTC
TRBV4-3	TRBD2	TRBJ2-2	.	CASSQATSGPLTGELFF	TGCGCCAGCAGCCAAGCGACTAGCGGGCCACTCACCGGGGAGCTGTTTTTT
TRBV4-2	.	TRBJ2-1	.	CASSQGGNEQFF	TGTGCCAGCAGCCAGGGAGGTAACGAGCAGTTCTTC
TRBV19	TRBD2	TRBJ2-1	.	CARLAGLSYNEQFF	TGTGCCAGGTTAGCGGGCCTCTCCTACAATGAGCAGTTCTTC
TRBV18	TRBD1	TRBJ1-1	.	CASSSPQGTEAFF	TGTGCCAGCTCATCACCACAGGGGACTGAAGCTTTCTTT
TRBV7-3	TRBD1	TRBJ2-5	few	CASSYSGTGGRETQYF	TGTGCCAGCAGCTATTCCGGGACAGGGGGTAGAGAGACCCAGTACTTC
TRBV6-1	.	TRBJ2-3	once	CASSLAGPPDTQYF	TGTGCCAGCAGTTTGGCGGGACCCCCCGATACGCAGTATTTT
TRBV5-6	.	TRBJ2-3	.	CASSLDREYTDTQYF	TGTGCCAGCAGCTTGGACAGGGAGTACACAGATACGCAGTATTTT
TRBV28	.	TRBJ1-5	.	CASAAGSNQPQHF	TGTGCCAGCGCCGCAGGGAGCAATCAGCCCCAGCATTTT